The sequence of this T cell receptor (beta chain) was determined in a study of kidney transplant recipient with SARS-CoV-2 infection. CDR1 SGHTA and CDR2 FQGNSA come from the germline V gene. There are 17 residues in the CDR3. Between the trimmed V and J ends, which lost 5 bases and 0 bases, there was a span of 14 bases. TCRdb fed the reads into MiXCR, producing one record per CDR3 protein. Here the sample spans 200,000 to 300,000 distinct CDR3 sequences, around 26% being singletons. This clonotype was seen at least ten times. The source is a male patient aged 30 to 39 who had COVID-19 and was a kidney transplant recipient. Some T cells may trace back to the graft donor. The chain recombines TRBV7-2 with TRBJ1-6; D remains unclear. Sequences were derived from a blood sample, sampled at baseline and around day 120 from a kidney transplant recipient. CDR3 DNA sequence: TGTGCCAGCAGCCGAACACTCGTGAGCTCCTATAATTCACCCCTCCACTTT. Protein sequence: CASSRTLVSSYNSPLHF.